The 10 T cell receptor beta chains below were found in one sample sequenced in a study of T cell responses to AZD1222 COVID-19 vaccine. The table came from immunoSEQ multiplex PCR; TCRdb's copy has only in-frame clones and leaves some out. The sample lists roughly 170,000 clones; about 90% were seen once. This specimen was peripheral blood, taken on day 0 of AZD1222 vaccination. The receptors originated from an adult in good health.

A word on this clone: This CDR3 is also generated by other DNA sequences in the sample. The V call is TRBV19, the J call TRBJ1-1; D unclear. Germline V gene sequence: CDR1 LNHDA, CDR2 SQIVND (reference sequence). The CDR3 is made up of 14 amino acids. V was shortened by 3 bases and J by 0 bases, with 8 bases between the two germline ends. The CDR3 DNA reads TGTGCCAGTAGTATCTTGGGCATGAACACTGAAGCTTTCTTT. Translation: CASSILGMNTEAFF.

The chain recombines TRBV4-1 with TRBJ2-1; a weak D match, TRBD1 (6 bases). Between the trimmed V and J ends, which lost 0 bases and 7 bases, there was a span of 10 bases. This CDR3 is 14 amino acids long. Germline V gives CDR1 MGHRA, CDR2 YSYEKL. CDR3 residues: CASSQDQGSNEQFF. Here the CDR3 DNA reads TGCGCCAGCAGCCAAGATCAGGGGAGTAATGAGCAGTTCTTC.

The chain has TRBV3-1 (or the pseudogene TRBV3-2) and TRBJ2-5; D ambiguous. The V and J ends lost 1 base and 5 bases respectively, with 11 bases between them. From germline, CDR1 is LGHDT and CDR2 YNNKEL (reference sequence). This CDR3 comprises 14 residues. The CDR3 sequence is CASSQVSISETQYF. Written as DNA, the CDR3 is TGTGCCAGCAGCCAAGTCTCGATATCGGAGACCCAGTACTTC.

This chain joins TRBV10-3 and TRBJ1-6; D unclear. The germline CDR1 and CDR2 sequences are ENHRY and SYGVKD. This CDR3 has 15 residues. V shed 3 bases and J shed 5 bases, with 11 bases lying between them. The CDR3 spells CAISEPGGNNSPLHF. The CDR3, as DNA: TGTGCCATCAGTGAACCGGGAGGAAATAATTCACCCCTCCACTTT.

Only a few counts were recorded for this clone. CDR3 bases: TGTGCCAGCAGTGAGGCCAGGGTCACTAATGAAAAACTGTTTTTT. It is translated as CASSEARVTNEKLFF. The chain carries TRBV25-1 and TRBJ1-4, with a possible D match to TRBD1 (5 bases). Germline CDR1 MGHDK, CDR2 SYGVNS. V lost 3 bases to trimming and J lost 2 bases, with 10 bases between them. CDR3 length: 15 residues.

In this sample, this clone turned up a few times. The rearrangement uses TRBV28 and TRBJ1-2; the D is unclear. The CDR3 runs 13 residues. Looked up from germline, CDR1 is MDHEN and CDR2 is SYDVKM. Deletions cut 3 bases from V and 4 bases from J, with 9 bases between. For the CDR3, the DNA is TGTGCCAGCAGTTTGAAGAATCCCTATGGCTACACCTTC. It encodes CASSLKNPYGYTF.

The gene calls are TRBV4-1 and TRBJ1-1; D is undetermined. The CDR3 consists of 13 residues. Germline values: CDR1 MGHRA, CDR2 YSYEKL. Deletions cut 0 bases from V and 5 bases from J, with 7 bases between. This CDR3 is CASSQDIRTEAFF. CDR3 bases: TGCGCCAGCAGCCAAGACATCCGGACTGAAGCTTTCTTT.

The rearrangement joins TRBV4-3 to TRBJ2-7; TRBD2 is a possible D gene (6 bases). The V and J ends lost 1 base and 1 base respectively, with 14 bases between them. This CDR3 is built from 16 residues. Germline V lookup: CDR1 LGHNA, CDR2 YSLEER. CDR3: CASSQGWRETSYEQYF. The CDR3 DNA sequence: TGCGCCAGCAGCCAAGGATGGAGGGAAACATCCTACGAGCAGTACTTC.

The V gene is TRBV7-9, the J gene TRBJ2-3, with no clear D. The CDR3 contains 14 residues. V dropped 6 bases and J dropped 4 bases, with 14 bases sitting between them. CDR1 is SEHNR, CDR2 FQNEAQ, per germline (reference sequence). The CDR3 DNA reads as TGTGCCAGCAGTCGACCCGGCGTTGCAGATACGCAGTATTTT. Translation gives CASSRPGVADTQYF.

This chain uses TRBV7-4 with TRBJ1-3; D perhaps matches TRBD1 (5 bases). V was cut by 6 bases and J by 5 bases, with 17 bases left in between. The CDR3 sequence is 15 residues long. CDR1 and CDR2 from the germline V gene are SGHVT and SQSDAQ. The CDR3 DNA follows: TGTGCCAGCAGTTGGTGGGGCTCCATAAGAAACACCATATATTTT. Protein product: CASSWWGSIRNTIYF.